Following are 28 T cell receptor beta chains from one sample sequenced in a study of T-cell reconstitution after alpha-beta-depleted transplantation in children. Unique molecular identifiers were incorporated during preparation of the TCRbeta library. Each CDR3 protein gets one entry after TCRdb re-called the PCR reads with MiXCR. The table has 6,500 to 9,000 distinct CDR3 sequences, roughly 15% seen once; the top ten hold 88%. Sequenced here: PBMCs, mostly from graft donor cells, sampled 60 days after TCRalphabeta/CD19-depleted stem cell transplant. The source is a girl under two years old who had a stem cell transplant for combined immunodeficiency, so the T cells may come from the graft donor.

This chain uses TRBV6-5 with TRBJ1-2; 9 bases match TRBD1. The CDR3 extends over 15 amino acids. Germline assignment: CDR1 MNHEY and CDR2 SVGAGI. The V gene end was trimmed by 1 base and the J gene end by 10 bases; junction bases not matched to a gene: 10. The CDR3 reads CASSYFAGTGFVYTF. The CDR3, as DNA: TGTGCCAGCAGTTACTTCGCCGGGACAGGGTTTGTCTACACCTTC.

This clonotype has just a few counts. The J gene is TRBJ2-1, the V gene TRBV5-1, with TRBD1 matching 8 bases. Germline assignment: CDR1 SGHRS and CDR2 YFSETQ. V gave up 4 bases and J gave up 5 bases; unmatched junction bases: 5. The CDR3 has 14 amino acids. The CDR3 loop is CASSLGQGDNEQFF. The CDR3 DNA follows: TGCGCCAGCAGCCTAGGACAGGGCGACAATGAGCAGTTCTTC.

This clonotype has just a few counts. The V and J genes are TRBV6-2 or TRBV6-3 and TRBJ2-7; D is ambiguous. Trimming shortened V by 5 bases and J by 1 base, and 12 bases separated the two germline ends. This CDR3 region has 14 residues. Germline loops: CDR1 MNHEY, CDR2 SVGEGT. The DNA for the CDR3 is TGTGCCAGCAGTCACTGGACGGTATCCTACGAGCAGTACTTC. This sequence encodes CASSHWTVSYEQYF.

This clonotype was seen ten or more times. The chain couples TRBV20-1 to TRBJ1-2; D perhaps matches TRBD1 (5 bases). The CDR3 sequence is 13 residues long. V was clipped by 3 bases and J by 0 bases, with 8 bases between them. Germline V gene sequence: CDR1 DFQATT, CDR2 SNEGSKA (reference sequence). CDR3 loop: CSASRDSNYGYTF. DNA for the CDR3: TGCAGTGCTAGTAGGGACTCTAACTATGGCTACACCTTC.

This sequence joins TRBV4-3 and TRBJ2-7; 7 nucleotides align to TRBD1. CDR3 size: 19 residues. Looked up from germline, CDR1 is LGHNA and CDR2 is YSLEER. The V gene end was trimmed by 1 base and the J gene end by 3 bases; junction bases not matched to a gene: 18. CDR3 sequence reads: CASSQVYSPHRGQHYEQYF. The CDR3 DNA follows: TGCGCCAGCAGCCAAGTATATTCCCCCCACCGGGGACAGCACTACGAGCAGTACTTC.

In its sample, this clonotype was seen many times. This chain uses TRBV4-3 with TRBJ2-3; 7 positions match TRBD2. Germline V gene lookup returns CDR1 LGHNA and CDR2 YSLEER. The ends lost 1 base at V and 5 bases at J; junction bases unmatched: 6. The CDR3 extends over 15 amino acids. CDR3 amino acids: CASSQVTSEVDTQYF. For the CDR3, the DNA is TGCGCCAGCAGCCAAGTTACTAGCGAAGTAGATACGCAGTATTTT.

V usage is TRBV2 and J usage is TRBJ2-1; 7 bases line up with TRBD2. Looked up from germline, CDR1 is SNHLY and CDR2 is FYNNEI. CDR3 length equals 15 residues. V lost 4 bases and J lost 4; bases outside the gene matches: 7. CDR3 loop: CASSASSGLYNEQFF. The CDR3 DNA sequence: TGTGCCAGCAGTGCTTCTAGCGGACTATACAATGAGCAGTTCTTC.

The count of this clonotype is one. The V call is TRBV5-4, the J call TRBJ2-1; D unclear. Deletions cut 0 bases from V and 10 bases from J, with 14 bases between. The CDR3 contains 14 residues. Looked up from germline, CDR1 is SGHNT and CDR2 is YYREEE (reference sequence). The CDR3, as DNA: TGTGCCAGCAGCTTGGGATACAGAGGCGAGGAGCAGTTCTTC. Residues: CASSLGYRGEEQFF.

The J gene is TRBJ2-3, the V gene TRBV18; the match to TRBD1 covers 8 bases. Unmatched junction bases numbered 6, after V lost 4 bases and J lost 3 bases. Germline V lookup: CDR1 KGHSH, CDR2 LQKENI. The CDR3 loop spans 15 amino acids. DNA for the CDR3: TGTGCCAGCTCACTACAGGGGGTCGCGACAGATACGCAGTATTTT. Protein product: CASSLQGVATDTQYF.

In this sample, this clonotype turned up many times. The chain links TRBV5-1 to TRBJ2-1, with D possibly TRBD1 on 7 matching bases. The germline V gene encodes CDR1 SGHRS and CDR2 YFSETQ. The CDR3 totals 16 residues. V was pared by 0 bases and J by 7 bases, with 17 bases between. The CDR3 sequence: CASSLVAGGGWNEQFF. DNA for the CDR3: TGCGCCAGCAGCTTGGTGGCAGGGGGAGGCTGGAATGAGCAGTTCTTC.

This clonotype has ten or more counts. V and J are TRBV20-1 and TRBJ2-3, with TRBD2 matching over 10 bases. CDR3 size: 16 residues. The junction had 11 bases not matched to a gene; V was cut back by 3 bases and J by 5 bases. Germline values: CDR1 DFQATT, CDR2 SNEGSKA (reference sequence). Here the CDR3 DNA reads TGCAGTGCTAGTGGGTTTCAGCGGGGGGGCGAAGATACGCAGTATTTT. It is translated as CSASGFQRGGEDTQYF.

This clonotype showed up just a few times. This chain joins TRBV7-2 and TRBJ1-4; D unresolved. V was shortened by 5 bases and J by 2 bases, with 12 bases between the two germline ends. Looked up from germline, CDR1 is SGHTA and CDR2 is FQGNSA. This CDR3 spans 15 amino acids. The CDR3 protein is CASSQVATTNEKLFF. The CDR3 bases are TGTGCCAGCAGCCAAGTGGCTACGACTAATGAAAAACTGTTTTTT.

The table lists this clonotype with many counts. The chain uses TRBV20-1 and TRBJ1-5; 8 nucleotides match TRBD1. The ends lost 3 bases at V and 2 bases at J; junction bases unmatched: 6. The CDR3 spans 15 residues. The germline CDR1 and CDR2 sequences are DFQATT and SNEGSKA (reference sequence). CDR3 bases: TGCAGTGCTAGGGGCCAGGGGGCAGGCAATCAGCCCCAGCATTTT. This sequence encodes CSARGQGAGNQPQHF.

The chain uses TRBV24-1 and TRBJ2-1; 8 positions agree with TRBD1. V lost 9 bases to trimming and J lost 5 bases; unmatched junction nucleotides: 8. The CDR3 sequence is 14 residues long. From germline, CDR1 is KGHDR and CDR2 SFDVKD. The CDR3 sequence: CATQKLTGDNEQFF. In DNA, the CDR3 is TGTGCCACCCAGAAACTGACAGGGGACAATGAGCAGTTCTTC.

This sequence joins TRBV7-3 and TRBJ2-1; unclear D gene. Germline V CDR1 and CDR2: SGHTA, FQGTGA. The CDR3 totals 15 residues. Trimming shortened V by 2 bases and J by 8 bases, and 16 bases separated the two germline ends. In DNA form, the CDR3 reads TGTGCCAGCAGCTTAGTAGCTAGTCGGCACGATGAGCAGTTCTTC. Translating it yields CASSLVASRHDEQFF.

This clonotype was found many times. The V and J genes are TRBV28 and TRBJ1-5; TRBD1 aligns across 8 bases. The CDR3 has 15 amino acids. Looked up from germline, CDR1 is MDHEN and CDR2 is SYDVKM. The ends lost 1 base at V and 6 bases at J; junction bases unmatched: 5. CDR3 sequence (DNA): TGTGCCAGCAGTTTATCGTCAGGGGGCCTTCAGCCCCAGCATTTT. Protein: CASSLSSGGLQPQHF.

This clonotype was detected many times. The chain couples TRBV20-1 to TRBJ2-3; TRBD2 is a possible D gene (6 bases). The germline V gene encodes CDR1 DFQATT and CDR2 SNEGSKA (reference sequence). The CDR3 contains 13 residues. V gave up 3 bases and J gave up 2 bases, with 9 bases separating them. The DNA of the CDR3 is TGCAGTGCTAGCGGGGGTTACACAGATACGCAGTATTTT. It translates to CSASGGYTDTQYF.

Comments on this clonotype: No conserved phenylalanine or tryptophan ends this CDR3, so it is likely a read error. The chain is built from TRBV2 and TRBJ2-7, with a possible D match to TRBD2 (6 bases). This CDR3 has 13 amino acids. Per germline, CDR1 SNHLY and CDR2 FYNNEI. V gave up 8 bases and J gave up 4 bases, with 15 bases separating them. In DNA form, the CDR3 reads TGTGCCAGCGATTCCGGGGGAAATTACGAGCAGTACTTG. Its protein is CASDSGGNYEQYL.

The chain couples TRBV15 to TRBJ2-1; perhaps D is TRBD1 or TRBD2 (6 bases each). The CDR3 has 17 amino acids. Germline V gives CDR1 LNHNV, CDR2 YYDKDF (reference sequence). V was cut by 0 bases and J by 3 bases, with 15 bases left in between. The CDR3 bases are TGTGCCACCAGCAGAGACCAGGAGGGGGGCGACTACAATGAGCAGTTCTTC. This translates into CATSRDQEGGDYNEQFF.

This clonotype occurred many times. The chain joins TRBV20-1 to TRBJ2-5; no reliable D call. Germline V gives CDR1 DFQATT, CDR2 SNEGSKA (reference sequence). V was cut by 2 bases and J by 4 bases, with 8 bases left in between. This CDR3 is built from 12 residues. The CDR3 protein is CSARSLTETQYF. CDR3 DNA: TGCAGTGCTAGATCGCTGACAGAGACCCAGTACTTC.

There are many counts of this clonotype. The chain links TRBV4-1 to TRBJ2-7; 8 nucleotides agree with TRBD1. Germline lookup yields CDR1 MGHRA and CDR2 YSYEKL. The CDR3 consists of 14 residues. Unmatched junction bases numbered 6, after V lost 4 bases and J lost 4 bases. The CDR3 is CASSRTGRMYEQYF. CDR3 DNA sequence: TGCGCCAGCAGCCGGACAGGGAGGATGTACGAGCAGTACTTC.

This clonotype appeared many times. The chain carries TRBV3-1 and TRBJ2-3; D gene unclear. CDR3 length equals 13 residues. Trimming took off 4 bases at V and 2 bases at J, with 7 bases between the two ends. Per the germline V gene, CDR1 is LGHDT and CDR2 is YNNKEL (reference sequence). The CDR3 DNA follows: TGTGCCAGCAGCCCTGACCCCACAGATACGCAGTATTTT. The encoded protein is CASSPDPTDTQYF.

The chain uses TRBV18 and TRBJ2-7, with TRBD1 matching 10 bases. J was trimmed by 2 bases and V by 3 bases; bases with no gene match: 4. This CDR3 is 15 amino acids long. In germline, CDR1 is KGHSH, CDR2 LQKENI. CDR3 coding DNA: TGTGCCAGCTCACCCCCCGGACAGGGGGCCTACGAGCAGTACTTC. This encodes CASSPPGQGAYEQYF.

This clonotype has a handful of counts. V gene TRBV24-1 combines with J gene TRBJ1-5, with D possibly being TRBD1 (5 bases). The germline CDR1 and CDR2 sequences are KGHDR and SFDVKD. V was shortened by 5 bases and J by 7 bases, with 14 bases between the two germline ends. This CDR3 is 14 amino acids long. The CDR3 is CATSGGTPAQPQHF. As DNA, the CDR3 is TGTGCCACCAGTGGCGGGACCCCGGCCCAGCCCCAGCATTTT.

The chain couples TRBV4-2 to TRBJ2-2, with TRBD2 matching 9 bases. The CDR3 covers 17 residues. J gave up 4 bases and V 4 bases, and 10 bases lay outside the gene matches. CDR1 LGHNA and CDR2 YNFKEQ come from the germline V gene. The CDR3 DNA reads TGTGCCAGCAGCCCACTCGAGCGGGGGGCCCTCACCGGGGAGCTGTTTTTT. It encodes CASSPLERGALTGELFF.

This clonotype was counted ten times or more. The chain is built from TRBV6-2 or TRBV6-3 and TRBJ2-7; D is unclear. Trimming took off 5 bases at V and 3 bases at J, with 5 bases between the two ends. The length of the CDR3 is 11 residues. Germline-derived CDR1 and CDR2 are MNHEY and SVGEGT. The CDR3 loop is CASSRDYEQYF. Here the CDR3 DNA reads TGTGCCAGCAGTCGAGACTACGAGCAGTACTTC.

This clonotype occurred a few times. V gene TRBV6-5 combines with J gene TRBJ1-6; no firm D call. CDR1 and CDR2 (germline): MNHEY, SVGAGI. The CDR3 sequence is 12 residues long. Between the trimmed V and J ends, which lost 0 bases and 9 bases, there was a span of 3 bases. CDR3 loop: CASSYSGSPLHF. DNA of the CDR3: TGTGCCAGCAGTTACTCGGGTTCACCCCTCCACTTT.

This clonotype occurred many times. V is TRBV6-5 and J is TRBJ2-1, with D perhaps matching TRBD1 (6 bases). Germline V gene data show CDR1 as MNHEY and CDR2 as SVGAGI. The germline V and J ends were trimmed by 6 bases and 3 bases, with 15 bases remaining between them. The CDR3 consists of 15 residues. The CDR3 DNA sequence: TGTGCCAGCAGACCACAGGGTTCCTTCTACAATGAGCAGTTCTTC. Translation gives CASRPQGSFYNEQFF.